This TCR beta chain stems from a study of blood T cell repertoires in COVID-19. This clone has just one count. In the source study's methods: For nucleated cells, counts were estimated from reference gene primer amplification. Profiled with immunoSEQ multiplex PCR; TCRdb holds only in-frame clones, not every one. V and J calls and clone size are copied from that table; D and trimming were computed from the DNA. This table has around 110,000 clones, about 83% appearing once. Germline V gene sequence: CDR1 MGHRA, CDR2 YSYEKL. The CDR3 extends over 17 amino acids. Unmatched junction bases numbered 11, after V lost 4 bases and J lost 2 bases.

The rearrangement uses TRBV4-1 and TRBJ1-1; TRBD1 aligns across 9 bases. Source material: PBMCs or T cells enriched from blood (not recorded which). This receptor was obtained from a woman aged 30 to 39 who had recovered from COVID-19. Written as DNA, the CDR3 is TGCGCCAGCAGCCGAACGGGACAGGGCTTGGGAAACACTGAAGCTTTCTTT. Translation: CASSRTGQGLGNTEAFF.